Presented here are 19 T cell receptor beta chains from one specimen sequenced in a study of T cells in Graves' hyperthyroidism and ophthalmopathy. The CDR3 regions of TCR beta were amplified from RNA transcripts. Primed by the HTBI set, a first-round RT-PCR was run on the TCR CDR3. TCRdb passed the multiplex PCR reads through MiXCR, listing each CDR3 protein once. The sample consists of some 250,000 distinct CDR3 sequences, 15% of them appearing once. Sequenced: blood. The receptors were gathered from a woman aged 45-65 years with Graves' hyperthyroidism that later progressed to Graves' ophthalmopathy.

The J gene is TRBJ2-5, the V gene TRBV5-6; 7 bases are shared with TRBD2. This CDR3 is 14 amino acids long. V was pared by 2 bases and J by 5 bases, with 6 bases of the junction left unmatched. Germline loops: CDR1 SGHDT, CDR2 YYEEEE. DNA for the CDR3: TGTGCCAGCAGCTTCGGGACTATTCATGAGACCCAGTACTTC. Protein product: CASSFGTIHETQYF.

Concerning this clonotype: A much larger clone lies a single base off, so this may be a read error. The chain uses TRBV20-1 and TRBJ2-7; no clear D. The CDR3 sequence is 17 residues long. Looked up from germline, CDR1 is DFQATT and CDR2 is SNEGSKA (reference sequence). V was shortened by 1 base and J by 4 bases, with 23 bases between the two germline ends. The CDR3 DNA reads as TGCAGTGCTAGAGCAACGGGCCAGGTCAAGAACTTATACGAGCAGTACTTC. Encoded protein: CSARATGQVKNLYEQYF.

This clonotype was detected ten times or more. The V call is TRBV13, the J call TRBJ2-5, with D maybe TRBD1 (6 bases). The CDR3 consists of 13 residues. Germline V gives CDR1 PRHDT, CDR2 FYEKMQ (reference sequence). Trimming cost V 7 bases and J 4 bases, with 13 bases left between them. CDR3 nucleotide sequence: TGTGCCAGCACCCTCTGGGGGCGAGAGACCCAGTACTTC. It specifies CASTLWGRETQYF.

Ten or more counts support this clonotype. The V gene is TRBV10-1, the J gene TRBJ2-3, with D unclear. The CDR3 is 13 amino acids. Germline V CDR1 and CDR2: WNHNN, SYGVQD (reference sequence). V lost 2 bases to trimming and J lost 4 bases, with 7 bases between them. The CDR3 loop is CASSEVGADTQYF. The CDR3 coding sequence is TGCGCCAGCAGTGAGGTTGGGGCAGATACGCAGTATTTT.

The table lists this clonotype with many counts. This chain uses TRBV12-3 or TRBV12-4 with TRBJ1-1; 7 nucleotides align to TRBD1. The V and J ends lost 3 bases and 1 base, in that order; junction bases with no gene match: 2. The CDR3 runs 14 residues. The DNA for the CDR3 is TGTGCCAGCAGTTTCGGGACAGCGAACACTGAAGCTTTCTTT. Translating it yields CASSFGTANTEAFF.

This clonotype came up a few times. The rearrangement links TRBV29-1 to TRBJ2-5; unclear D gene. Per germline, CDR1 SQVTM and CDR2 ANQGSEA. CDR3 length: 12 amino acids. Trimming left V 0 bases short and J 2 bases short, with 4 bases between. CDR3 DNA: TGCAGCGTTGAAGAAGTTCAAGAGACCCAGTACTTC. Protein: CSVEEVQETQYF.

This clonotype was detected ten times or more. The J gene is TRBJ1-5, the V gene TRBV2; unclear D gene. The germline gives CDR1 SNHLY, CDR2 FYNNEI. The CDR3 runs to 13 residues. Trimming took 8 bases from V and 2 from J, leaving 10 bases between them. CDR3 protein: CASWGLGNQPQHF. CDR3 bases: TGTGCCAGCTGGGGTTTAGGCAATCAGCCCCAGCATTTT.

This clonotype has just a few counts. The rearrangement uses TRBV20-1 and TRBJ2-2, with D maybe TRBD2 (6 bases). Trimming stripped 0 bases from V and 4 bases from J, with 18 bases between. Germline V lookup: CDR1 DFQATT, CDR2 SNEGSKA (reference sequence). The CDR3 is 17 amino acids. This CDR3 is CSARDPGAGRSTGELFF. CDR3 DNA: TGCAGTGCTAGAGATCCCGGAGCGGGCCGAAGCACCGGGGAGCTGTTTTTT.

This clonotype has a count of ten or more. J is TRBJ2-1 and V is TRBV25-1; D might be TRBD2 (5 bases). V gave up 1 base and J gave up 7 bases, with 11 bases separating them. In germline, CDR1 is MGHDK, CDR2 SYGVNS. This CDR3 comprises 14 residues. CDR3 region: CASSEFLAWNEQFF. The CDR3 coding sequence is TGTGCCAGCAGTGAATTCCTAGCATGGAATGAGCAGTTCTTC.

As regards this clonotype: This may arise from a read error, as a much more abundant clone is one base away. The chain is built from TRBV20-1 and TRBJ1-5, with unresolved D. V lost 1 base and J 6 bases, leaving 16 bases between the germline ends. Germline V gene sequence: CDR1 DFQATT, CDR2 SNEGSKA (reference sequence). The CDR3 is 15 residues long. The CDR3 loop is CSARGGRTPGQPQHF. For the CDR3, the DNA is TGCAGTGCTAGAGGTGGAAGGACTCCTGGTCAGCCCCAGCATTTT.

The chain has TRBV18 and TRBJ1-2; TRBD1 matches 8 bases. V was pared by 3 bases and J by 3 bases, with 12 bases of the junction left unmatched. The germline V gene has CDR1 KGHSH and CDR2 LQKENI. CDR3 length: 17 residues. The CDR3 spells CASSPWAGGARDYGYTF. CDR3 in DNA: TGTGCCAGCTCACCGTGGGCAGGGGGCGCGAGGGACTATGGCTACACCTTC.

This clonotype was found many times. The V call is TRBV5-1, the J call TRBJ2-1, with D unresolved. The germline V gene encodes CDR1 SGHRS and CDR2 YFSETQ. With 1 base removed from V and 4 bases from J, the gap between germline ends came to 12 bases. The CDR3 spans 15 residues. CDR3 in amino acids: CASSLPDVSYNEQFF. The CDR3, as DNA: TGCGCCAGCAGCTTGCCCGACGTATCTTACAATGAGCAGTTCTTC.

This clonotype was seen only a few times. This chain links TRBV19 with TRBJ2-2; 8 bases fit TRBD2. Germline V gives CDR1 LNHDA, CDR2 SQIVND (reference sequence). CDR3 length: 15 residues. V dropped 2 bases and J dropped 5; count of bases not matched to a gene: 4. The DNA of the CDR3 is TGTGCCAGTAGTATATGGGGACTAGATACCGGGGAGCTGTTTTTT. It encodes CASSIWGLDTGELFF. The variable domain in full, completed from reference TRBV19 and TRBJ2-2, reads DGGITQSPKYLFRKEGQNVTLSCEQNLNHDAMYWYRQDPGQGLRLIYYSQIVNDFQKGDIAEGYSVSREKKESFPLTVTSAQKNPTAFYLCASSIWGLDTGELFFGEGSRLTVL.

J is TRBJ2-3 and V is TRBV4-1; TRBD1 matches at 7 bases. The CDR3 runs 16 residues. After removal of 4 bases from V and 3 bases from J, the junction contained 10 bases not matched to a gene. Germline assignment: CDR1 MGHRA and CDR2 YSYEKL. The CDR3 bases are TGCGCCAGCAGCCCTCGGGCAGGGGGTAGTACAGATACGCAGTATTTT. Translated, it gives CASSPRAGGSTDTQYF.

This clonotype has at least ten counts. The chain carries TRBV24-1 and TRBJ1-5, with D possibly TRBD1 on 5 matching bases. Germline CDR1 KGHDR, CDR2 SFDVKD. CDR3 length: 13 residues. V was trimmed by 5 bases and J by 4 bases, leaving 8 bases between them. The CDR3 here is CATSARGNQPQHF. The CDR3, as DNA: TGTGCCACCAGTGCAAGGGGAAATCAGCCCCAGCATTTT.

This clonotype has ten or more counts. The rearrangement links TRBV5-6 to TRBJ2-7; possibly TRBD2 for D (6 bases). CDR1 SGHDT and CDR2 YYEEEE come from the germline V gene. The CDR3 is 15 amino acids. Trimming pared 1 base from V and 4 bases from J, leaving 15 bases between. Here the CDR3 reads CASSLRREVRYEQYF. In DNA, the CDR3 is TGTGCCAGCAGCTTGCGGCGGGAAGTGAGGTACGAGCAGTACTTC.

The chain combines TRBV7-6 with TRBJ2-1; D tentatively reads TRBD1 or TRBD2 (5 bases each). CDR1 SGHVS and CDR2 FNYEAQ come from the germline V gene. The CDR3 sequence is 13 residues long. V was pared by 5 bases and J by 7 bases, with 12 bases between. The CDR3, as DNA: TGTGCCAGCAGCAAGGGGACGGTTAATGAGCAGTTCTTC. Translating gives CASSKGTVNEQFF.

This clonotype was counted many times. This chain connects TRBV12-3 or TRBV12-4 to TRBJ1-1; unclear D gene. V shed 7 bases and J shed 4 bases, with 19 bases lying between them. The CDR3 runs to 15 residues. The CDR3 DNA reads TGTGCCAGCAATAGGCCCGGTCAGGCGGGCACTGAAGCTTTCTTT. It is translated as CASNRPGQAGTEAFF.

With respect to this clonotype: Just one base apart from a much larger clone, this may be a read error. The J gene is TRBJ2-5, the V gene TRBV20-1; no reliable D call. This CDR3 has 15 residues. The V and J ends lost 0 bases and 1 base respectively, with 12 bases between them. Germline CDR1 and CDR2: DFQATT and SNEGSKA (reference sequence). CDR3 sequence reads: CSAREGAVLQETQYF. Here the CDR3 DNA reads TGCAGTGCTAGAGAAGGAGCAGTACTCCAAGAGACCCAGTACTTC.